This T cell receptor beta chain is drawn from a study of Ad26.COV2.S vaccination and SARS-CoV-2 variants. Study results and limitations: Placebo recipients showed lower spike-specific TCR breadth than vaccinees. Vaccine and placebo recipients had similar non-spike TCR breadth.

With regard to this clone: Its antigen is not identified.

V trimming: 5 bases; J trimming: 6 bases; junction bases outside the gene matches: 5. From germline, CDR1 is SGHTA and CDR2 FQGTGA. The CDR3 has 13 amino acids. The assay was immunoSEQ multiplex PCR, and TCRdb's table has in-frame clones only and misses some. The sample has about 330,000 clones; roughly 90% are singletons. Documented treatment: some 20 received Ad26.COV2.S at low or high dose, single or two shots; roughly five received placebo; per-sample allocation not given. Sampling was performed 63 days after the first vaccine or placebo injection. This person who donated was an adult of 18-55 years in Boston.

Here the sequenced sample was peripheral blood, taken in a trial of Ad26.COV2.S vaccine versus placebo. The chain links TRBV7-3 to TRBJ1-2; 8 bases fit TRBD1. The sequence derives from a person aged 18-60 years who received the Ad26.COV2.S COVID-19 vaccine or a placebo. The CDR3 spells CASSLGQGDGYTF. The CDR3 DNA follows: TGTGCCAGCAGCCTAGGACAGGGTGATGGCTACACCTTC.